These 30 T cell receptor beta chains were sequenced from one sample in a study of T cell clonotyping in hematopoietic cell transplantation. The data were produced by immunoSEQ multiplex PCR, yet TCRdb's version contains in-frame clones alone and is incomplete. This table holds more than 65,000 clones, 85% to 95% found once. Sequencing was performed on peripheral blood mononuclear cells. The origin of the receptors is a man aged 45 to 65 in good health. Some clones in this sample may be carry-over from other donors' samples.

The V gene is TRBV28, the J gene TRBJ1-1; weak D call: TRBD1 (5 bases). V was pared by 6 bases and J by 1 base, with 15 bases between. Germline assignment: CDR1 MDHEN and CDR2 SYDVKM. The CDR3 is made up of 15 amino acids. This chain's CDR3 is CASSGGNLWNTEAFF. In DNA, the CDR3 is TGTGCCAGCAGCGGGGGGAATCTTTGGAACACTGAAGCTTTCTTT.

J is TRBJ2-2 and V is TRBV4-3, with a tentative D call TRBD2 (5 bases). Trimming pared 0 bases from V and 3 bases from J, leaving 11 bases between. Germline V CDR1 and CDR2: LGHNA, YSLEER. The CDR3 has 16 residues. The CDR3 reads CASSQDLGSHTGELFF. DNA of the CDR3: TGCGCCAGCAGCCAAGATCTGGGGAGTCACACCGGGGAGCTGTTTTTT.

This clone was detected only once. The chain employs TRBV6-5 and TRBJ1-3, with D hard to call. The CDR3 length is 14 residues. The germline V gene encodes CDR1 MNHEY and CDR2 SVGAGI. V was pared by 2 bases and J by 8 bases, with 13 bases between. Written as DNA, the CDR3 is TGTGCCAGCAGTTACGCCCCAGCGTTGGACACCATATATTTT. It specifies CASSYAPALDTIYF.

The gene calls are TRBV11-2 and TRBJ1-5, with D perhaps matching TRBD1 (5 bases). The CDR3 has 14 amino acids. The V gene's germline CDR1 is SGHAT and CDR2 FQNNGV. Trimming cost V 1 base and J 3 bases, with 7 bases left between them. CDR3 residues: CASSLGQNNQPQHF. DNA for the CDR3: TGTGCCAGCAGCTTAGGACAGAACAATCAGCCCCAGCATTTT.

The chain links TRBV2 to TRBJ1-1, with D tentatively TRBD1 (5 bases). The CDR3 runs 12 residues. Per germline, CDR1 SNHLY and CDR2 FYNNEI. With 4 bases removed from V and 4 bases from J, the gap between germline ends came to 7 bases. The CDR3 region is CASSGGGTEAFF. The DNA for the CDR3 is TGTGCCAGCAGTGGGGGGGGCACTGAAGCTTTCTTT.

The chain has TRBV25-1 and TRBJ1-1; D remains ambiguous. The V gene lost 4 bases and the J gene lost 1 base, with 10 bases spanning the gap. The CDR3 is 14 residues long. Germline loops: CDR1 MGHDK, CDR2 SYGVNS. This CDR3 is CASSVWASNTEAFF. CDR3 DNA sequence: TGTGCCAGCAGTGTATGGGCCTCGAACACTGAAGCTTTCTTT.

The rearrangement uses TRBV4-2 and TRBJ2-4; 15 nucleotides match TRBD2. CDR3 length: 17 amino acids. Per germline, CDR1 LGHNA and CDR2 YNFKEQ. J gave up 5 bases and V 4 bases, and 6 bases lay outside the gene matches. The CDR3 here is CASSPGLAGGPENIQYF. CDR3 DNA: TGTGCCAGCAGCCCAGGACTAGCGGGAGGGCCGGAAAACATTCAGTACTTC.

V gene TRBV5-5 combines with J gene TRBJ2-5; the match to TRBD1 covers 7 bases. The CDR3 loop spans 14 amino acids. V dropped 4 bases and J dropped 4; count of bases not matched to a gene: 7. Germline CDR1 and CDR2: SGHKS and YYEKEE (reference sequence). The CDR3 bases are TGTGCCAGCAGCATTGCGACAGGGCCAGAGACCCAGTACTTC. The encoded protein is CASSIATGPETQYF.

About this clone: The junction shows a germline mismatch at one end, possibly a read error. The chain uses TRBV7-3 and TRBJ2-7, with 7 bases fitting TRBD1. Germline V CDR1 and CDR2: SGHTA, FQGTGA. The CDR3 covers 13 residues. The DNA of the CDR3 is TGTGCCAGCAGCTCCCAGGGGGAACAGGCCCTTGCTTTC. This codes for CASSSQGEQALAF.

This chain connects TRBV11-2 to TRBJ1-4; D gene ambiguous. The CDR3 length is 17 residues. With 5 bases removed from V and 0 bases from J, the gap between germline ends came to 16 bases. Germline V gives CDR1 SGHAT, CDR2 FQNNGV. This chain's CDR3 is CASSPIPWGATNEKLFF. As DNA, the CDR3 is TGTGCCAGCAGCCCTATCCCGTGGGGTGCAACTAATGAAAAACTGTTTTTT.

The chain carries TRBV6-1 and TRBJ2-7; maybe TRBD1 (6 bases). V lost 0 bases and J 5 bases, leaving 11 bases between the germline ends. This CDR3 region has 14 residues. Germline CDR1 and CDR2: MNHNS and SASEGT. As DNA, the CDR3 is TGTGCCAGCAGTGAAGCAACAGGGATGGACGAGCAGTACTTC. It codes for CASSEATGMDEQYF.

This chain connects TRBV7-8 to TRBJ2-2; TRBD1 aligns across 8 bases. This CDR3 has 15 residues. V shed 5 bases, J shed 6 bases, and the junction held 8 bases outside the gene matches. Germline V lookup: CDR1 SGHVS, CDR2 FQNEAQ. CDR3 in DNA: TGTGCCAGCAGCCCTGGACAGGGCCCCGCCGGGGAGCTGTTTTTT. Translated, it gives CASSPGQGPAGELFF.

V and J are TRBV6-1 and TRBJ1-2, with no clear D. The CDR3 runs 13 residues. The germline V and J ends were trimmed by 5 bases and 5 bases, with 12 bases remaining between them. Germline CDR1 and CDR2: MNHNS and SASEGT. CDR3 loop: CASSSLAPYGYTF. Written as DNA, the CDR3 is TGTGCCAGCAGTTCTTTGGCACCTTATGGCTACACCTTC.

This chain connects TRBV6-5 to TRBJ1-1, with D maybe TRBD1 (6 bases). Trimming removed 5 bases at V and 6 bases at J, with 10 bases between. The CDR3 loop spans 12 amino acids. Germline CDR1 is MNHEY and CDR2 is SVGAGI. The CDR3 sequence is CASSTDRSEAFF. The DNA of the CDR3 is TGTGCCAGCAGTACCGACAGGTCTGAAGCTTTCTTT.

This sequence joins TRBV30 and TRBJ2-1; no firm D call. CDR1 is GTSNPN, CDR2 SVGIG, per germline (reference sequence). The V end was cut by 5 bases, the J end by 5 bases, with 10 bases between. This CDR3 region has 12 residues. This CDR3 is CAWSRTDNEQFF. CDR3 in DNA: TGTGCCTGGTCCCGGACGGACAATGAGCAGTTCTTC. Full variable domain (remainder filled in from reference TRBV30 and TRBJ2-1): SQTIHQWPATLVQPVGSPLSLECTVEGTSNPNLYWYRQAAGRGLQLLFYSVGIGQISSEVPQNLSASRPQDRQFILSSKKLLLSDSGFYLCAWSRTDNEQFFGPGTRLTVL.

The chain carries TRBV2 and TRBJ2-4, with D perhaps TRBD1 or TRBD2 (6 bases each). The CDR3 contains 15 residues. The ends were cut back, 3 bases at V and 6 bases at J, with 15 bases in the middle. Germline V gene data show CDR1 as SNHLY and CDR2 as FYNNEI. CDR3 protein: CASSEVRDTLNIQYF. DNA of the CDR3: TGTGCCAGCAGTGAGGTGCGGGACACGTTAAACATTCAGTACTTC.

The chain recombines TRBV4-1 with TRBJ2-2; TRBD1 aligns across 9 bases. Germline V gene data show CDR1 as MGHRA and CDR2 as YSYEKL. The trim removed 5 bases at V and 5 bases at J, leaving 0 bases unmatched. The CDR3 runs 13 residues. The CDR3 spells CASSGQGTGELFF. The CDR3 bases are TGCGCCAGCAGCGGACAGGGGACCGGGGAGCTGTTTTTT.

V gene TRBV9 combines with J gene TRBJ1-2; TRBD1 matches 7 bases. The germline V gene has CDR1 SGDLS and CDR2 YYNGEE. The junction had 9 bases not matched to a gene; V was cut back by 1 base and J by 6 bases. The CDR3 has 15 residues. The CDR3: CASSVYTTQGDGYTF. The CDR3 bases are TGTGCCAGCAGCGTATATACCACCCAGGGGGATGGCTACACCTTC.

V usage is TRBV2 and J usage is TRBJ2-3, with 13 bases fitting TRBD2. The CDR3 sequence is 16 residues long. V lost 6 bases and J lost 6; bases outside the gene matches: 9. Germline CDR1 is SNHLY and CDR2 is FYNNEI. The CDR3 loop reads CASRKLTSGGSDTQYF. In DNA form, the CDR3 reads TGTGCCAGCAGGAAACTGACTAGCGGGGGGTCTGATACGCAGTATTTT.

The chain links TRBV28 to TRBJ2-3; TRBD2 aligns across 9 bases. With 11 bases clipped from V and 2 bases from J, the junction kept 11 bases outside the gene matches. The CDR3 covers 15 residues. CDR1 is MDHEN, CDR2 SYDVKM, per germline. The CDR3, as DNA: TGTGCCGGGAGCGATAGCGGGGGTTTCACAGATACGCAGTATTTT. Translation: CAGSDSGGFTDTQYF.

The chain uses TRBV5-1 and TRBJ2-3; 7 nucleotides line up with TRBD1. CDR1 SGHRS and CDR2 YFSETQ come from the germline V gene. After removal of 0 bases from V and 6 bases from J, the junction contained 7 bases not matched to a gene. CDR3 length: 15 residues. Here the CDR3 reads CASSLGGTEPDTQYF. The CDR3, as DNA: TGCGCCAGCAGCTTGGGAGGGACAGAACCGGATACGCAGTATTTT.

The V call is TRBV19, the J call TRBJ1-5; TRBD1 might be the D (5 bases). Per the germline V gene, CDR1 is LNHDA and CDR2 is SQIVND (reference sequence). This CDR3 has 13 amino acids. V dropped 7 bases and J dropped 5 bases, with 12 bases sitting between them. For the CDR3, the DNA is TGTGCCAGTAAATCCAGGGTGTATCAGCCCCAGCATTTT. It codes for CASKSRVYQPQHF. Using reference TRBV19 and TRBJ1-5 for the parts outside the CDR3, the full variable domain is DGGITQSPKYLFRKEGQNVTLSCEQNLNHDAMYWYRQDPGQGLRLIYYSQIVNDFQKGDIAEGYSVSREKKESFPLTVTSAQKNPTAFYLCASKSRVYQPQHFGDGTRLSIL.

The chain combines TRBV9 with TRBJ2-3, with 12 bases aligning to TRBD2. Germline trimming cut 3 bases from V and 6 bases from J; bases unmatched to any gene: 11. The germline CDR1 and CDR2 sequences are SGDLS and YYNGEE. This CDR3 is built from 17 residues. The CDR3 DNA sequence: TGTGCCAGCAGCGGATTGACTAGCGGGGGTGCGATGGATACGCAGTATTTT. It codes for CASSGLTSGGAMDTQYF.

The genes are TRBV29-1 and TRBJ1-2, with D uncertain. From germline, CDR1 is SQVTM and CDR2 ANQGSEA. The CDR3 spans 15 residues. Between the trimmed V and J ends, which lost 3 bases and 0 bases, there was a span of 14 bases. The CDR3 spells CSVEGPGNANYGYTF. For the CDR3, the DNA is TGCAGCGTTGAGGGTCCGGGAAACGCTAACTATGGCTACACCTTC.

The chain employs TRBV28 and TRBJ1-1; D gene uncertain. The CDR3 extends over 11 amino acids. V lost 8 bases and J lost 6, with 10 bases in between. CDR1 is MDHEN and CDR2 is SYDVKM in the germline V gene. Here the CDR3 reads CASCRYAEAFF. In DNA form, the CDR3 reads TGTGCCAGCTGTCGGTACGCTGAAGCTTTCTTT.

J is TRBJ1-5 and V is TRBV6-1; D is undetermined. The V and J ends lost 6 bases and 9 bases respectively, with 15 bases between them. This CDR3 has 13 amino acids. Germline CDR1 reads MNHNS; CDR2 reads SASEGT. Written as DNA, the CDR3 is TGTGCCAGCAGGCCGGCCCAGGTTTGGCCCCAGCATTTT. It is translated as CASRPAQVWPQHF.

The chain links TRBV5-1 to TRBJ1-4; perhaps TRBD1 as D (5 bases). With 4 bases removed from V and 3 bases from J, the gap between germline ends came to 16 bases. Germline V lookup: CDR1 SGHRS, CDR2 YFSETQ. The CDR3 is 16 amino acids. The CDR3 DNA is TGCGCCAGCAGCCCCGGTGGGGGGAGGGCTAATGAAAAACTGTTTTTT. Its protein is CASSPGGGRANEKLFF.

This sequence joins TRBV2 and TRBJ1-5, with TRBD1 as a possible D gene (6 bases). The CDR3 has 13 residues. V lost 4 bases, J lost 6 bases, and 10 bases lay in between. Germline loops: CDR1 SNHLY, CDR2 FYNNEI. This chain's CDR3 is CASSGGGAQPQHF. CDR3 nucleotide sequence: TGTGCCAGCAGTGGCGGGGGCGCTCAGCCCCAGCATTTT.

On this clone: A read error may produce the germline difference seen at one junction end. This sequence joins TRBV7-3 and TRBJ2-5; no definite D call. Germline CDR1 SGHTA, CDR2 FQGTGA. The CDR3 sequence is 13 residues long. CDR3 nucleotides: TGTGCCAGCAGCTTAATAAGTCAGGCCCCCCAATACTTC. This encodes CASSLISQAPQYF.

This clone was seen a handful of times. The rearrangement joins TRBV5-1 to TRBJ1-3; 10 positions agree with TRBD1. Unmatched junction bases numbered 2, after V lost 0 bases and J lost 2 bases. Germline loops: CDR1 SGHRS, CDR2 YFSETQ. The CDR3 contains 16 residues. Here the CDR3 reads CASSLDGQGAGNTIYF. In nucleotides, the CDR3 is TGCGCCAGCAGCTTGGACGGACAGGGGGCTGGAAACACCATATATTTT.